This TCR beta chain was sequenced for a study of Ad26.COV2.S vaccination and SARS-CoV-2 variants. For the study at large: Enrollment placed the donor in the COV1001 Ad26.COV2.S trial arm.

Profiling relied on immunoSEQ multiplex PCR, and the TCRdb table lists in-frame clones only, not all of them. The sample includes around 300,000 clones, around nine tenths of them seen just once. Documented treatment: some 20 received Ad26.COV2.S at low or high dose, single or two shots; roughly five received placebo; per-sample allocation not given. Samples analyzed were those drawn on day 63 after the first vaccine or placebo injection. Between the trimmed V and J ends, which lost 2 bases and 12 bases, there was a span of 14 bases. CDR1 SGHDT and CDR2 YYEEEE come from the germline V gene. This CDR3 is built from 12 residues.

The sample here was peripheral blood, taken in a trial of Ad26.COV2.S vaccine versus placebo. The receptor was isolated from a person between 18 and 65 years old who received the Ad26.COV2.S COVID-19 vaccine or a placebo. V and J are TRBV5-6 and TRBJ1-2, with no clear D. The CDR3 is CASSFAGVSHTF. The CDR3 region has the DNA TGTGCCAGCAGCTTCGCCGGCGTGTCACACACCTTC. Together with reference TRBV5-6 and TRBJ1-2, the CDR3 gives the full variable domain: DAGVTQSPTHLIKTRGQQVTLRCSPKSGHDTVSWYQQALGQGPQFIFQYYEEEERQRGNFPDRFSGHQFPNYSSELNVNALLLGDSALYLCASSFAGVSHTFGSGTRLTVV.